These 18 T cell receptor beta chains originate from one sample sequenced in a study of shared T cell receptors in the human thymus. Data came from immunoSEQ multiplex PCR; TCRdb stores just in-frame clones and leaves some out. The profile shows about 660,000 clones, around nine tenths of them singletons. The same sample was also used in a study of human thymus T cells.

The material sequenced was thymocytes. The receptors were sampled from a boy in the first two years of life with a congenital heart defect.

The chain has TRBV11-2 and TRBJ2-7; TRBD2 agrees at 7 bases. Germline values: CDR1 SGHAT, CDR2 FQNNGV. CDR3 length: 19 residues. The V and J ends lost 3 bases and 4 bases, in that order; junction bases with no gene match: 21. The CDR3 loop is CASSFPPGSCGSRRYEQYF. Written as DNA, the CDR3 is TGTGCCAGCAGCTTCCCCCCCGGGAGTTGCGGGAGTCGAAGGTACGAGCAGTACTTC.

The chain has TRBV10-1 and TRBJ1-1, with 8 bases fitting TRBD1. The CDR3 loop spans 17 amino acids. Per the germline V gene, CDR1 is WNHNN and CDR2 is SYGVQD (reference sequence). With 5 bases clipped from V and 2 bases from J, the junction kept 13 bases outside the gene matches. The CDR3 region has the DNA TGCGCCAGCAGTCCCGGGGACAGGACCACGGGAAACACTGAAGCTTTCTTT. Translation gives CASSPGDRTTGNTEAFF.

This chain uses TRBV6-4 with TRBJ2-1; D is perhaps TRBD2 (5 bases). The CDR3 has 13 residues. V was cut by 5 bases and J by 6 bases, with 11 bases left in between. Looked up from germline, CDR1 is MRHNA and CDR2 is SNTAGT. CDR3 nucleotides: TGTGCCAGCAGTCGGGCCCGGGGCAATGAGCAGTTCTTC. It specifies CASSRARGNEQFF.

The gene calls are TRBV15 and TRBJ1-2, with D hard to call. The CDR3 totals 15 residues. The V gene lost 3 bases and the J gene lost 8 bases, with 19 bases spanning the gap. Germline assignment: CDR1 LNHNV and CDR2 YYDKDF (reference sequence). CDR3: CATSRFSGGSKGYTF. DNA of the CDR3: TGTGCCACCAGCAGGTTCTCCGGAGGATCTAAAGGCTACACCTTC.

This CDR3 is CASSQDRGHEQYF. Written as DNA, the CDR3 is TGTGCCAGCAGCCAAGACAGGGGCCACGAGCAGTACTTC. The J gene is TRBJ2-7, the V gene TRBV14, with a weak D call TRBD1 (6 bases). V gave up 0 bases and J gave up 5 bases, with 8 bases separating them. In germline, CDR1 is SGHDN, CDR2 FVKESK. The CDR3 covers 13 residues.

V is TRBV7-7 and J is TRBJ2-5; 15 bases map to TRBD2. This CDR3 region has 19 residues. The J segment lost 5 bases and the V segment lost 1 base, leaving 11 bases of the junction unmatched. The germline gives CDR1 SSHAT, CDR2 FNYEAQ (reference sequence). This chain's CDR3 is CASSLGGLAGGPGVETQYF. As DNA, the CDR3 is TGTGCCAGCAGCTTAGGCGGACTAGCGGGAGGGCCCGGTGTGGAGACCCAGTACTTC.

The chain has TRBV27 and TRBJ2-2, with TRBD2 as a possible D gene (5 bases). The CDR3 extends over 16 amino acids. Germline CDR1 reads MNHEY; CDR2 reads SMNVEV (reference sequence). V was trimmed by 0 bases and J by 7 bases, leaving 15 bases between them. The CDR3 DNA sequence: TGTGCCAGCAGTTTATCGATCAGCGGCGCCCACGGGGAGCTGTTTTTT. This translates into CASSLSISGAHGELFF.

This clone was seen only once. The J gene is TRBJ1-3, the V gene TRBV27; D is uncertain. Deletions cut 5 bases from V and 5 bases from J, with 22 bases between. Germline V gene data show CDR1 as MNHEY and CDR2 as SMNVEV (reference sequence). There are 17 residues in the CDR3. The CDR3 DNA reads TGTGCCAGCAGTCCCCTATCCCTGGACGGGATAAGAAACACCATATATTTT. Protein product: CASSPLSLDGIRNTIYF.

Details on this clone: The junction departs from the called germline gene at one end, perhaps through a read error. The J gene is TRBJ1-2, the V gene TRBV25-1, with 11 positions matching TRBD1. Germline V gene data show CDR1 as MGHDK and CDR2 as SYGVNS. The CDR3 runs 14 residues. As DNA, the CDR3 is TGTGCCAGCACCTCGGACAGGGGGCTCGGAGGCTACGCCTTC. Translation gives CASTSDRGLGGYAF.

The chain uses TRBV5-5 and TRBJ2-7; TRBD1 matches 7 bases. The CDR3 totals 15 residues. V trimming: 4 bases; J trimming: 0 bases; junction bases outside the gene matches: 7. Germline loops: CDR1 SGHKS, CDR2 YYEKEE (reference sequence). The CDR3 loop is CASSRLTGPSYEQYF. CDR3 nucleotides: TGTGCCAGCAGCCGACTGACAGGGCCCTCCTACGAGCAGTACTTC.

The chain combines TRBV14 with TRBJ2-7; D is ambiguous. The CDR3 is 13 amino acids. Germline loops: CDR1 SGHDN, CDR2 FVKESK. Trimming took 0 bases from V and 7 from J, leaving 10 bases between them. DNA for the CDR3: TGTGCCAGCAGCCAAGAGACACGCTGGGAGCAGTACTTC. Translation gives CASSQETRWEQYF.

This chain joins TRBV27 and TRBJ1-4; 7 bases align to TRBD1. V shed 3 bases and J 4 bases; nucleotides not matched to a gene: 2. The CDR3 consists of 14 residues. The germline gives CDR1 MNHEY, CDR2 SMNVEV (reference sequence). The CDR3 nucleotides are TGTGCCAGCAGTTTGACAGGGTTTAATGAAAAACTGTTTTTT. Protein product: CASSLTGFNEKLFF.

The V gene is TRBV28, the J gene TRBJ1-1; no firm D call. V lost 3 bases to trimming and J lost 4 bases, with 15 bases between them. Germline V gene data show CDR1 as MDHEN and CDR2 as SYDVKM. The CDR3 is 15 amino acids. CDR3 coding DNA: TGTGCCAGCAGTTTCCTCCCGAGGTGTGGCACTGAAGCTTTCTTT. This translates into CASSFLPRCGTEAFF.

The rearrangement uses TRBV9 and TRBJ2-1; 11 nucleotides align to TRBD2. Germline-derived CDR1 and CDR2 are SGDLS and YYNGEE. J lost 1 base, V lost 0 bases, and 12 bases had no gene match. This CDR3 comprises 20 residues. The CDR3 loop reads CASSVVPGTSGGLSYNEQFF. CDR3 DNA sequence: TGTGCCAGCAGCGTAGTTCCCGGGACTAGCGGAGGGCTATCCTACAATGAGCAGTTCTTC.

The chain recombines TRBV6-1 with TRBJ2-7; D gene unclear. The CDR3 extends over 15 amino acids. The V gene's germline CDR1 is MNHNS and CDR2 SASEGT. Between the trimmed V and J ends, which lost 0 bases and 2 bases, there was a span of 11 bases. The CDR3, as DNA: TGTGCCAGCAGTGAAGCGCTGCGCAGGACCTACGAGCAGTACTTC. It translates to CASSEALRRTYEQYF.

The gene calls are TRBV12-5 and TRBJ2-1; D gene ambiguous. V lost 5 bases and J lost 0, with 14 bases in between. This CDR3 spans 16 amino acids. Per germline, CDR1 LGHNT and CDR2 FRNRAP. CDR3 amino acids: CASGPELPSSYNEQFF. The CDR3 DNA reads as TGTGCTAGTGGTCCCGAACTACCTAGCTCCTACAATGAGCAGTTCTTC. Combining the CDR3 with reference TRBV12-5 and TRBJ2-1 gives the whole variable domain DARVTQTPRHKVTEMGQEVTMRCQPILGHNTVFWYRQTMMQGLELLAYFRNRAPLDDSGMPKDRFSAEMPDATLATLKIQPSEPRDSAVYFCASGPELPSSYNEQFFGPGTRLTVL.

The chain couples TRBV10-3 to TRBJ1-1; TRBD1 agrees at 7 bases. V gave up 5 bases and J gave up 1 base; unmatched junction bases: 10. Germline V gene lookup returns CDR1 ENHRY and CDR2 SYGVKD. The CDR3 has 16 amino acids. CDR3 amino acids: CAISHKGAQGNTEAFF. CDR3 DNA: TGTGCCATCAGTCACAAGGGGGCCCAGGGGAACACTGAAGCTTTCTTT.

This chain joins TRBV4-2 and TRBJ2-1; 12 bases fit TRBD2. J lost 2 bases, V lost 3 bases, and 8 bases had no gene match. The CDR3 is made up of 18 amino acids. Germline CDR1 reads LGHNA; CDR2 reads YNFKEQ. This chain's CDR3 is CASSHPATSGSPYNEQFF. The CDR3 DNA is TGTGCCAGCAGCCACCCCGCGACTAGCGGGAGCCCCTACAATGAGCAGTTCTTC.